The 30 T cell receptor beta chains listed next were all sequenced from one sample in a study of T-cell reconstitution after alpha-beta-depleted transplantation in children. The TCRbeta library was prepared with unique molecular identifiers. TCRdb recomputed calls from the PCR reads with MiXCR, one row per CDR3 protein. The sample lists about 540,000 distinct CDR3 sequences, 18% occurring once. The specimen comprised PBMCs from the stem cell graft donor, sampled from the stem cell graft. The source is a human donor who donated a stem cell graft to a child with acute lymphoblastic leukemia.

CDR3 in DNA: TGTGCCAGCTCACCGGACCGTTATAGCAATCAGCCCCAGCATTTT. Protein: CASSPDRYSNQPQHF. The J gene is TRBJ1-5, the V gene TRBV18, with no clear D. Trimming cost V 3 bases and J 0 bases, with 9 bases left between them. This CDR3 contains 15 residues. CDR1 KGHSH and CDR2 LQKENI come from the germline V gene.

This clonotype appeared a few times. The rearrangement uses TRBV20-1 and TRBJ2-1; TRBD2 matches at 8 bases. CDR3 length equals 15 residues. Losses at the gene ends were 0 bases for V and 6 bases for J; bases not matched to a gene: 7. From germline, CDR1 is DFQATT and CDR2 SNEGSKA (reference sequence). The CDR3 region has the DNA TGCAGTGCTAGAGAGGTTCAAGCGGGAGCCAATGAGCAGTTCTTC. It yields the protein CSAREVQAGANEQFF.

This sequence joins TRBV19 and TRBJ1-1, with D hard to call. This CDR3 spans 13 amino acids. The germline V gene encodes CDR1 LNHDA and CDR2 SQIVND (reference sequence). V lost 2 bases to trimming and J lost 2 bases, with 6 bases between them. The CDR3 reads CASSITRNTEAFF. The DNA for the CDR3 is TGTGCCAGTAGTATAACCAGAAACACTGAAGCTTTCTTT.

This clonotype has a handful of counts. The V and J genes are TRBV20-1 and TRBJ2-3; 8 bases map to TRBD1. V lost 6 bases, J lost 6 bases, and 14 bases stayed unmatched. The CDR3 spans 15 residues. Looked up from germline, CDR1 is DFQATT and CDR2 is SNEGSKA (reference sequence). The CDR3, as DNA: TGCAGTGCGGACGACAGGGGCGCATTGTCGGATACGCAGTATTTT. It translates to CSADDRGALSDTQYF.

This clonotype was observed many times. The chain joins TRBV9 to TRBJ1-2, with D possibly being TRBD1 (6 bases). The CDR3 contains 13 residues. V shed 3 bases and J shed 8 bases, with 14 bases lying between them. Germline CDR1 SGDLS, CDR2 YYNGEE. The CDR3 region is CASSGANRDGYTF. CDR3 nucleotide sequence: TGTGCCAGCAGCGGCGCTAACAGGGACGGCTACACCTTC.

V usage is TRBV12-3 or TRBV12-4 and J usage is TRBJ2-6; the D gene is possibly TRBD1 (5 bases). V lost 2 bases, J lost 0 bases, and 11 bases lay in between. The CDR3 sequence is 17 residues long. The CDR3 DNA sequence: TGTGCCAGCAGTTTACGGAAGGGGAACTCTGGGGCCAACGTCCTGACTTTC. Protein: CASSLRKGNSGANVLTF.

This clonotype was observed a handful of times. The rearrangement uses TRBV7-6 and TRBJ2-2, with TRBD2 identical over 7 bases. Unmatched junction bases numbered 10, after V lost 1 base and J lost 5 bases. This CDR3 comprises 17 residues. The germline CDR1 and CDR2 sequences are SGHVS and FNYEAQ. CDR3 in DNA: TGTGCCAGCAGCTTAGACGGCGGGAGAGGAAGGACCGGGGAGCTGTTTTTT. It yields the protein CASSLDGGRGRTGELFF.

Only one count was recorded for this clonotype. A much larger clone differs by one base, so this may be a read error. The rearrangement links TRBV12-3 or TRBV12-4 to TRBJ2-2; tentative D call: TRBD2 (6 bases). This CDR3 has 14 residues. CDR3 protein: CASSPAGLAGGLFF. The CDR3 DNA reads as TGTGCCAGCAGCCCTGCCGGCCTGGCCGGGGGGCTGTTTTTT.

The chain combines TRBV9 with TRBJ2-7; D not certain. The CDR3 has 12 residues. The V end lost 6 bases, the J end lost 6 bases, and 13 bases lay between the germline ends. Germline assignment: CDR1 SGDLS and CDR2 YYNGEE. In DNA, the CDR3 is TGTGCCAGCAACGGGCTAGACGCCGAGCAGTACTTC. Its translation: CASNGLDAEQYF.

The CDR3 nucleotides read TGTGCCAGCTCACCATTATTTCGGGATTGGGATCGCGCTGAAGCTTTCTTT. Its translation is CASSPLFRDWDRAEAFF. The chain recombines TRBV18 with TRBJ1-1; D unresolved. This CDR3 contains 17 residues. The germline V and J ends were trimmed by 2 bases and 6 bases, with 22 bases remaining between them. From germline, CDR1 is KGHSH and CDR2 LQKENI.

The chain uses TRBV6-1 and TRBJ1-5; D ambiguous. Trimming pared 5 bases from V and 6 bases from J, leaving 14 bases between. This CDR3 has 14 residues. Germline values: CDR1 MNHNS, CDR2 SASEGT. DNA for the CDR3: TGTGCCAGCAGTCCGAACCCGGGGTTTCAGCCCCAGCATTTT. Translation gives CASSPNPGFQPQHF.

This clonotype has more than one count but fewer than ten. The rearrangement links TRBV7-3 to TRBJ2-1, with D tentatively TRBD1 (5 bases). This CDR3 has 15 residues. V lost 3 bases and J 0 bases, leaving 9 bases between the germline ends. Germline-derived CDR1 and CDR2 are SGHTA and FQGTGA. The CDR3 is CASSFTTGSYNEQFF. Written as DNA, the CDR3 is TGTGCCAGCAGCTTCACTACAGGCTCCTACAATGAGCAGTTCTTC.

Only a few counts were recorded for this clonotype. This sequence joins TRBV20-1 and TRBJ2-3; D call uncertain. V gave up 7 bases and J gave up 0 bases, with 17 bases separating them. CDR1 is DFQATT, CDR2 SNEGSKA, per germline (reference sequence). The CDR3 length is 15 residues. The CDR3 sequence: CSVPEASTSTDTQYF. The CDR3 DNA reads as TGCAGTGTCCCCGAGGCTAGTACTAGCACAGATACGCAGTATTTT.

V is TRBV4-2 and J is TRBJ2-3; 15 positions agree with TRBD2. V shed 4 bases, J shed 2 bases, and the junction held 13 bases outside the gene matches. The CDR3 runs 20 residues. CDR1 is LGHNA and CDR2 is YNFKEQ in the germline V gene. CDR3 loop: CASSLEEGLAGGPPTDTQYF. CDR3 in DNA: TGTGCCAGCAGCCTTGAGGAGGGACTAGCGGGAGGCCCCCCCACAGATACGCAGTATTTT.

In this sample, this clonotype turned up many times. The chain joins TRBV5-1 to TRBJ2-5; perhaps D is TRBD1 or TRBD2 (6 bases each). The germline V gene has CDR1 SGHRS and CDR2 YFSETQ. Trimming took 0 bases from V and 4 from J, leaving 13 bases between them. CDR3 length: 15 residues. This CDR3 reads CASSLAGALGETQYF. CDR3 nucleotide sequence: TGCGCCAGCAGCTTGGCGGGGGCTTTGGGAGAGACCCAGTACTTC.

This chain joins TRBV6-1 and TRBJ1-1, with D possibly matching TRBD1 (6 bases). Trimming left V 5 bases short and J 3 bases short, with 22 bases between. The CDR3 consists of 17 residues. Germline lookup yields CDR1 MNHNS and CDR2 SASEGT. CDR3: CASSRGWDTGEDTEAFF. The CDR3 DNA reads TGTGCCAGCAGTCGAGGCTGGGACACCGGTGAAGACACTGAAGCTTTCTTT.

The chain couples TRBV29-1 to TRBJ2-5; 9 bases align to TRBD1. The CDR3 runs 14 residues. V was pared by 7 bases and J by 2 bases, with 8 bases of the junction left unmatched. Germline lookup yields CDR1 SQVTM and CDR2 ANQGSEA. CDR3: CSAISGTGQETQYF. In DNA, the CDR3 is TGCAGCGCAATAAGCGGGACAGGGCAAGAGACCCAGTACTTC. Together with reference TRBV29-1 and TRBJ2-5, the CDR3 gives the full variable domain: SAVISQKPSRDICQRGTSLTIQCQVDSQVTMMFWYRQQPGQSLTLIATANQGSEATYESGFVIDKFPISRPNLTFSTLTVSNMSPEDSSIYLCSAISGTGQETQYFGPGTRLLVL.

This clonotype was detected only a few times. The V gene is TRBV18, the J gene TRBJ1-4; weak D call: TRBD1 (6 bases). V dropped 3 bases and J dropped 2 bases, with 16 bases sitting between them. From germline, CDR1 is KGHSH and CDR2 LQKENI. The CDR3 totals 17 residues. The CDR3 loop reads CASSPRFRGATNEKLFF. CDR3 in DNA: TGTGCCAGCTCACCGAGATTTAGGGGGGCGACTAATGAAAAACTGTTTTTT. The whole variable domain, remainder taken from reference TRBV18 and TRBJ1-4, is NAGVMQNPRHLVRRRGQEARLRCSPMKGHSHVYWYRQLPEEGLKFMVYLQKENIIDESGMPKERFSAEFPKEGPSILRIQQVVRGDSAAYFCASSPRFRGATNEKLFFGSGTQLSVL.

The rearrangement links TRBV27 to TRBJ2-7, with D perhaps matching TRBD1 (5 bases). The CDR3 is made up of 15 amino acids. Trimming shortened V by 5 bases and J by 2 bases, and 16 bases separated the two germline ends. The germline CDR1 and CDR2 sequences are MNHEY and SMNVEV (reference sequence). The CDR3 reads CASSATRVSTYEQYF. CDR3 coding DNA: TGTGCCAGCAGTGCGACCAGGGTCTCTACCTACGAGCAGTACTTC.

V gene TRBV7-9 combines with J gene TRBJ2-5; D unclear. The V end was cut by 4 bases, the J end by 4 bases, with 13 bases between. This CDR3 is built from 14 residues. Germline values: CDR1 SEHNR, CDR2 FQNEAQ (reference sequence). The CDR3 loop is CASSSRSPRETQYF. The CDR3 bases are TGTGCCAGCAGCTCCAGAAGCCCCAGAGAGACCCAGTACTTC.

Worth noting for this clonotype: With a much larger clone just one base away, this may be a read error. The V and J genes are TRBV12-3 or TRBV12-4 and TRBJ1-2; D remains unclear. This CDR3 contains 15 residues. The CDR3 DNA reads TGTGCCAGCAGTTTAGTGCCAGAACCTGTCTATGGCTACAACTTC. Translation: CASSLVPEPVYGYNF.

This sequence joins TRBV6-1 and TRBJ2-2; a possible D gene is TRBD1 (8 bases). Trimming removed 6 bases at V and 7 bases at J, with 18 bases between. Germline V gene sequence: CDR1 MNHNS, CDR2 SASEGT. This CDR3 has 15 amino acids. CDR3 residues: CASRSGTGIFGELFF. In DNA form, the CDR3 reads TGTGCCAGCAGAAGCGGGACAGGAATTTTCGGGGAGCTGTTTTTT.

This clonotype was observed a handful of times. The chain has TRBV5-1 and TRBJ1-2; D is possibly TRBD1 (5 bases). Germline V lookup: CDR1 SGHRS, CDR2 YFSETQ. This CDR3 is built from 15 residues. V lost 3 bases, J lost 4 bases, and 16 bases lay in between. CDR3 protein: CASSWGGADGYGYTF. As DNA, the CDR3 is TGCGCCAGCAGCTGGGGGGGAGCGGATGGCTATGGCTACACCTTC. Full variable domain (remainder filled in from reference TRBV5-1 and TRBJ1-2): KAGVTQTPRYLIKTRGQQVTLSCSPISGHRSVSWYQQTPGQGLQFLFEYFSETQRNKGNFPGRFSGRQFSNSRSEMNVSTLELGDSALYLCASSWGGADGYGYTFGSGTRLTVV.

This clonotype showed up many times. The CDR3 DNA sequence: TGTGCCAGCAGTGAAGGTGGAGACTCCAATGAGCAGTTCTTC. It encodes CASSEGGDSNEQFF. The V and J genes are TRBV6-4 and TRBJ2-1, with D uncertain. The CDR3 length is 14 residues. Germline assignment: CDR1 MRHNA and CDR2 SNTAGT. Trimming took off 3 bases at V and 6 bases at J, with 12 bases between the two ends.

Notes on this clonotype: The junction departs from the called germline gene at one end, perhaps through a read error. The V and J genes are TRBV5-1 and TRBJ2-2; D perhaps matches TRBD2 (6 bases). The CDR3 spans 15 residues. Looked up from germline, CDR1 is SGHRS and CDR2 is YFSETQ. The CDR3 is CASSLGLVNTEELFF. CDR3 DNA: TGCGCCAGCAGCTTGGGACTAGTGAACACCGAGGAGCTGTTTTTT.

V gene TRBV27 combines with J gene TRBJ1-2; no reliable D call. This CDR3 is 13 amino acids long. Germline CDR1 is MNHEY and CDR2 is SMNVEV (reference sequence). V lost 2 bases to trimming and J lost 6 bases, with 10 bases between them. CDR3 sequence: CASSLLPPNGYTF. CDR3 coding DNA: TGTGCCAGCAGTTTACTCCCCCCCAATGGCTACACCTTC.

This rearrangement joins TRBV12-3 or TRBV12-4 to TRBJ2-3; a weak D match, TRBD2 (5 bases). Trimming cost V 5 bases and J 2 bases, with 20 bases left between them. The CDR3 loop spans 17 amino acids. The CDR3 DNA reads as TGTGCCAGCAGTCAACTAAACAGCGGCCCCTCCACAGATACGCAGTATTTT. Protein: CASSQLNSGPSTDTQYF.

This clonotype was seen only a few times. The gene calls are TRBV19 and TRBJ2-1; 8 nucleotides agree with TRBD1. CDR3 length equals 15 residues. The germline CDR1 and CDR2 sequences are LNHDA and SQIVND (reference sequence). Trimming at V came to 7 bases and at J to 7 bases, leaving 12 bases not matched to a gene. The CDR3 is CASTYTGGLGNEQFF. CDR3 DNA: TGTGCCAGTACCTACACAGGGGGTCTGGGAAATGAGCAGTTCTTC.

The sample holds a few counts of this clonotype. The genes are TRBV7-2 and TRBJ1-5; possibly TRBD1 for D (5 bases). Germline lookup yields CDR1 SGHTA and CDR2 FQGNSA. This CDR3 region has 17 residues. Trimming shortened V by 5 bases and J by 0 bases, and 17 bases separated the two germline ends. CDR3 residues: CASSLGRGGSSNQPQHF. DNA for the CDR3: TGTGCCAGCAGCCTCGGCCGGGGCGGTAGTAGCAATCAGCCCCAGCATTTT.

This clonotype was counted between two and nine times. The chain carries TRBV29-1 and TRBJ2-5, with D possibly being TRBD1 or TRBD2 (5 bases each). The CDR3 is 11 residues long. Germline V CDR1 and CDR2: SQVTM, ANQGSEA. Trimming left V 8 bases short and J 6 bases short, with 13 bases between. The CDR3 here is CSSGDGKTQYF. DNA of the CDR3: TGCAGCTCCGGGGACGGGAAGACCCAGTACTTC.